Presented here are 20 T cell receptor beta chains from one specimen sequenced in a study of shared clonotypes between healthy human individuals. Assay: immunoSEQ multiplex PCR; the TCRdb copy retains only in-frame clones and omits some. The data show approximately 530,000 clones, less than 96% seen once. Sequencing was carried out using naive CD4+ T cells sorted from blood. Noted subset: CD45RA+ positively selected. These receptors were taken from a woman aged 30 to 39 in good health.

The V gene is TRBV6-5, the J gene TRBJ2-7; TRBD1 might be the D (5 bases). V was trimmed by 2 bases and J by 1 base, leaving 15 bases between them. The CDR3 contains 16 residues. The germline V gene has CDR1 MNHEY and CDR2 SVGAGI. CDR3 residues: CASSYGRQPNSYEQYF. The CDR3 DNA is TGTGCCAGCAGTTACGGACGACAGCCAAATTCCTACGAGCAGTACTTC.

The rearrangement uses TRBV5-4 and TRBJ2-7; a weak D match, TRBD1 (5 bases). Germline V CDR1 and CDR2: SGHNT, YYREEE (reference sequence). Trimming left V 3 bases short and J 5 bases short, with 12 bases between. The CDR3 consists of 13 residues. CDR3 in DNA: TGTGCCAGCAGCTCTGTGGGCAGGGACGAGCAGTACTTC. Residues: CASSSVGRDEQYF.

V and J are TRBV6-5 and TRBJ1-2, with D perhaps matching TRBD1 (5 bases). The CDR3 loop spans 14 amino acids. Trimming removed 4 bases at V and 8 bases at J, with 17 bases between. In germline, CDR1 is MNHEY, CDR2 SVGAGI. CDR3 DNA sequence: TGTGCCAGCAGTTCCATCGGGGCCGACGGGGGCTACACCTTC. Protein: CASSSIGADGGYTF.

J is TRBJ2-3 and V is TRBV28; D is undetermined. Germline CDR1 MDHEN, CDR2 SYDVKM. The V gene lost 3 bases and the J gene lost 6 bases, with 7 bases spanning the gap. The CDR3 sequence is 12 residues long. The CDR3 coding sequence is TGTGCCAGCAGTTTTTATAAGGATACGCAGTATTTT. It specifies CASSFYKDTQYF. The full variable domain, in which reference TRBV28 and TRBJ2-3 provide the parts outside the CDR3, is DVKVTQSSRYLVKRTGEKVFLECVQDMDHENMFWYRQDPGLGLRLIYFSYDVKMKEKGDIPEGYSVSREKKERFSLILESASTNQTSMYLCASSFYKDTQYFGPGTRLTVL.

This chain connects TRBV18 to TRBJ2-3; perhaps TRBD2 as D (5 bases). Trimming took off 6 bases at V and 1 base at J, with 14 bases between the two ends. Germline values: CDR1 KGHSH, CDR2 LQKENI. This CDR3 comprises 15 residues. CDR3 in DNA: TGTGCCAGCTCCACCACTATGGAGGGCACAGATACGCAGTATTTT. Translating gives CASSTTMEGTDTQYF.

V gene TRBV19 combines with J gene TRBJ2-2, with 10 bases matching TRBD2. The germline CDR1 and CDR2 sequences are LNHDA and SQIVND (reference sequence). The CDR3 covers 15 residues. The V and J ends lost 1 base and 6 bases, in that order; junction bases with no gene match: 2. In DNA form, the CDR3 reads TGTGCCAGTAGTATAGGAGCGGGAGGGCCCGGGGAGCTGTTTTTT. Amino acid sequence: CASSIGAGGPGELFF.

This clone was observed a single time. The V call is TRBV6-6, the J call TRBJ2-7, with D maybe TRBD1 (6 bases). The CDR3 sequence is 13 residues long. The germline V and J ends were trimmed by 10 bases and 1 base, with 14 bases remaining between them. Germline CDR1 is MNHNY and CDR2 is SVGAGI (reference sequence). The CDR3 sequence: CAIARDTSYEQYF. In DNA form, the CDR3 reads TGTGCCATTGCCCGGGACACATCCTACGAGCAGTACTTC.

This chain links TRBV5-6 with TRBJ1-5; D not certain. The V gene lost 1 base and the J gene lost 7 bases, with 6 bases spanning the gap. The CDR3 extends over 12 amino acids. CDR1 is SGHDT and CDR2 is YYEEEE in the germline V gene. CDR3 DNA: TGTGCCAGCAGCTTGCGGGGACAGCCCCAGCATTTT. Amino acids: CASSLRGQPQHF.

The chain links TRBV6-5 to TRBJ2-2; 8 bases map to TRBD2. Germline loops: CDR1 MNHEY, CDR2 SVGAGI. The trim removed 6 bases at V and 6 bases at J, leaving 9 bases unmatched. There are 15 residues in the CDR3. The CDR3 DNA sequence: TGTGCCAGCAGCCTCCAGCGGGAGTCGGCCGGGGAGCTGTTTTTT. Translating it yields CASSLQRESAGELFF.

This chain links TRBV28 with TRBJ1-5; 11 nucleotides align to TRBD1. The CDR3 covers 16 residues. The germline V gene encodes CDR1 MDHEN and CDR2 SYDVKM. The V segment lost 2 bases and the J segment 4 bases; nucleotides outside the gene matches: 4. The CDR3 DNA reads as TGTGCCAGCAGTTTAACCGGGACAGGGGGAAATCAGCCCCAGCATTTT. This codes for CASSLTGTGGNQPQHF.

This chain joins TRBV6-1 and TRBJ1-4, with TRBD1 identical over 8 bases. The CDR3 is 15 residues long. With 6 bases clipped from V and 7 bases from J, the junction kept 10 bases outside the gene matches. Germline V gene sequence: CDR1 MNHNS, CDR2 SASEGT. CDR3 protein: CASRGTGGPSEKLFF. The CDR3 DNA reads TGTGCCAGCAGGGGGACAGGCGGGCCGTCTGAAAAACTGTTTTTT.

CDR3 loop: CASRPGGDGYTF. DNA of the CDR3: TGTGCCAGCAGGCCAGGGGGCGATGGCTACACCTTC. This chain uses TRBV2 with TRBJ1-2; 8 bases are shared with TRBD1. The CDR3 length is 12 residues. V gave up 6 bases and J gave up 6 bases; unmatched junction bases: 3. Germline CDR1 SNHLY, CDR2 FYNNEI. The full variable domain, with the rest looked up from reference TRBV2 and TRBJ1-2, is EPEVTQTPSHQVTQMGQEVILRCVPISNHLYFYWYRQILGQKVEFLVSFYNNEISEKSEIFDDQFSVERPDGSNFTLKIRSTKLEDSAMYFCASRPGGDGYTFGSGTRLTVV.

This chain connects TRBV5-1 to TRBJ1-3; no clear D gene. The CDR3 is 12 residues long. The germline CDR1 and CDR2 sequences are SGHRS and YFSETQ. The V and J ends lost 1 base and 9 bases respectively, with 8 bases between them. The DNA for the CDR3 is TGCGCCAGCAGCTTGAATGACGGCACCATATATTTT. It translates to CASSLNDGTIYF. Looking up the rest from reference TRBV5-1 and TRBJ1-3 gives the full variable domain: KAGVTQTPRYLIKTRGQQVTLSCSPISGHRSVSWYQQTPGQGLQFLFEYFSETQRNKGNFPGRFSGRQFSNSRSEMNVSTLELGDSALYLCASSLNDGTIYFGEGSWLTVV.

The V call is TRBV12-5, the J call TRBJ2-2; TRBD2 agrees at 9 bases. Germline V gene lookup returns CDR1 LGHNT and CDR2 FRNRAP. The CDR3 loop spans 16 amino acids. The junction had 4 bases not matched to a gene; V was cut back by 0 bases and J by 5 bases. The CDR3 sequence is CASGLVLAGATGELFF. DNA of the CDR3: TGTGCTAGTGGTTTGGTTTTAGCGGGAGCTACCGGGGAGCTGTTTTTT. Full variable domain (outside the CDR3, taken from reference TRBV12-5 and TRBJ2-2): DARVTQTPRHKVTEMGQEVTMRCQPILGHNTVFWYRQTMMQGLELLAYFRNRAPLDDSGMPKDRFSAEMPDATLATLKIQPSEPRDSAVYFCASGLVLAGATGELFFGEGSRLTVL.

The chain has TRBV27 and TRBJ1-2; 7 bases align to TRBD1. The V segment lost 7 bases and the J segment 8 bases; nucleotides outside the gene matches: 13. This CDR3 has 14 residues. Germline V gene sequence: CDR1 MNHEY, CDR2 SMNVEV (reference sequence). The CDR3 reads CASTSSEGARGYTF. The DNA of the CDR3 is TGTGCCAGCACTTCCTCGGAGGGGGCAAGAGGCTACACCTTC.

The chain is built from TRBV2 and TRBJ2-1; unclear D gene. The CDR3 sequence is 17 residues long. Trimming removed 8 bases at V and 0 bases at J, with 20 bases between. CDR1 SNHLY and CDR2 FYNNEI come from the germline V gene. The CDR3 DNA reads TGTGCCAGCTTACCTGAACCCGGACGGGCCTCCTACAATGAGCAGTTCTTC. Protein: CASLPEPGRASYNEQFF.

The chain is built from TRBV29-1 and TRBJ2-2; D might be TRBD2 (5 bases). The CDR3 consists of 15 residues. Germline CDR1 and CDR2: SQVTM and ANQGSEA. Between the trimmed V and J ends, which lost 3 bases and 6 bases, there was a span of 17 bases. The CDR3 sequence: CSVDPSGSGAGELFF. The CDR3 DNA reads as TGCAGCGTTGACCCCAGTGGGAGTGGCGCCGGGGAGCTGTTTTTT.

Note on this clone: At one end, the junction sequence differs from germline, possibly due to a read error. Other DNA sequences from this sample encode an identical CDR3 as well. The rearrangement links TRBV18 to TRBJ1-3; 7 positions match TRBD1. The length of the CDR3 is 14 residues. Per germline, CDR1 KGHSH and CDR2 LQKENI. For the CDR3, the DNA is TGTGCCAGCTCGCCACAGGGGACTGGAAACACCATATATTTT. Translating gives CASSPQGTGNTIYF.

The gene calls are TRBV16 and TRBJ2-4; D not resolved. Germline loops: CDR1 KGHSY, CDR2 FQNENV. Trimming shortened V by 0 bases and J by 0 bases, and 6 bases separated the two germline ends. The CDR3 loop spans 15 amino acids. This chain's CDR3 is CASSQSGLAKNIQYF. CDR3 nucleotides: TGTGCCAGCAGCCAATCAGGATTAGCCAAAAACATTCAGTACTTC.

In DNA form, the CDR3 reads TGTGCTAGTGGGGGACAGGGCGATTTAGAGACCCAGTACTTC. Protein sequence: CASGGQGDLETQYF. The genes are TRBV12-5 and TRBJ2-5, with TRBD1 matching 9 bases. J was trimmed by 4 bases and V by 6 bases; bases with no gene match: 6. Per the germline V gene, CDR1 is LGHNT and CDR2 is FRNRAP. The CDR3 runs 14 residues. Filled out from reference TRBV12-5 and TRBJ2-5, the complete variable domain reads DARVTQTPRHKVTEMGQEVTMRCQPILGHNTVFWYRQTMMQGLELLAYFRNRAPLDDSGMPKDRFSAEMPDATLATLKIQPSEPRDSAVYFCASGGQGDLETQYFGPGTRLLVL.